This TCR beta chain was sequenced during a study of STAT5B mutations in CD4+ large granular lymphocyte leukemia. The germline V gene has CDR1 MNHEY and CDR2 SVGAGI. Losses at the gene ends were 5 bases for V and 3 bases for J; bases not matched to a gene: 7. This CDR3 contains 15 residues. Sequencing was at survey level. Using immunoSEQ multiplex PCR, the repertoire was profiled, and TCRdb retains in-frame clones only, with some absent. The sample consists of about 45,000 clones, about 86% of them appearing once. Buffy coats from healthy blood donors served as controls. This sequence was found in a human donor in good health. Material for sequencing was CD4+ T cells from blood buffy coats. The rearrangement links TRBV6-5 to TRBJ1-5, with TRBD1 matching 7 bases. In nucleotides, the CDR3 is TGTGCCAGCAGTCTTCAAGGGGGCGACAATCAGCCCCAGCATTTT. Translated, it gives CASSLQGGDNQPQHF.